This TCR beta chain comes out of a study of post-analysis software for immune sequencing data. Study-level points and caveats: Analysis by F measure revealed that same-batch samples clustered strongly together.

Prepared libraries of TCR beta cDNA carried unique molecular identifiers. A single record per CDR3 protein comes from TCRdb applying MiXCR to the PCR reads. The data hold about 540,000 distinct CDR3 sequences, with 30% to 40% observed a single time. In regard to this clonotype: Antigen unknown.

This receptor was obtained from a girl between 2 and 17 years old with multiple sclerosis. The sample was blood.

CDR3 DNA: TGTGCCAGCCTCGAACTAGCGGTCTCCTACAATGAGCAGTACTTC. Translating it yields CASLELAVSYNEQYF. J is TRBJ2-5 and V is TRBV18; TRBD2 matches at 8 bases. V trimming: 8 bases; J trimming: 11 bases; junction bases outside the gene matches: 19. CDR1 KGHSH and CDR2 LQKENI come from the germline V gene. This CDR3 has 15 amino acids.